The following is a T cell receptor beta chain sequence with its context. Other DNA sequences of this sample code for an identical CDR3. Germline V lookup: CDR1 MNHEY, CDR2 SVGAGI. J was trimmed by 1 base and V by 3 bases; bases with no gene match: 3. The CDR3 covers 15 residues. The source of the sample is a study of blood T cell repertoires in COVID-19. Sequencing used immunoSEQ multiplex PCR; TCRdb keeps in-frame clones, though not all of them. The sample consists of 470,000 or so clones, approximately 85% of them appearing once. The sequence came from a human donor in a cohort sampled during active COVID-19. The sequencing sample was made of peripheral blood. The V gene is TRBV6-5, the J gene TRBJ2-5; TRBD2 aligns across 9 bases. The CDR3 spells CASSYSAGGQETQYF. The DNA of the CDR3 is TGTGCCAGCAGTTATTCAGCGGGAGGCCAAGAGACCCAGTACTTC.